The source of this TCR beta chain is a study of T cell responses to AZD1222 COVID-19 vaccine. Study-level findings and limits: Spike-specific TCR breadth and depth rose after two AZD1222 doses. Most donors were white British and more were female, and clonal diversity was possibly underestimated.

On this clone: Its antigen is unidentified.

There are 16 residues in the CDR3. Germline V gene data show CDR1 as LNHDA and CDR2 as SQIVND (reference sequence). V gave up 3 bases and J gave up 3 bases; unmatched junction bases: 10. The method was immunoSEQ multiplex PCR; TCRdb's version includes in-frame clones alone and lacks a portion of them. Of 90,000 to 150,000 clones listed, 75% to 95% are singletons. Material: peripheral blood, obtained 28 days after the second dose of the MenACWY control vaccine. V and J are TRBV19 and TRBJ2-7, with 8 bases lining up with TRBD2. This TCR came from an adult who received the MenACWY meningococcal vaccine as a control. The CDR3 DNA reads TGTGCCAGTAGTATGCGACTAGCGACAAATTACTACGAGCAGTACTTC. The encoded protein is CASSMRLATNYYEQYF. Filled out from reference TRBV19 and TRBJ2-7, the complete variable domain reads DGGITQSPKYLFRKEGQNVTLSCEQNLNHDAMYWYRQDPGQGLRLIYYSQIVNDFQKGDIAEGYSVSREKKESFPLTVTSAQKNPTAFYLCASSMRLATNYYEQYFGPGTRLTVT.